The source of this T cell receptor (beta chain) is a study of blood T cell repertoires in COVID-19. As for the study in general: Both acute and convalescent COVID-19 samples were obtained from the United States, Italy and Spain. PBMCs, B-cell-depleted T cells, or T cells were the source of the cDNA or gDNA that made up the material.

In the original workflow: Reference gene primer amplification yielded estimated nucleated cell counts. Data came from immunoSEQ multiplex PCR; TCRdb stores just in-frame clones and leaves some out. D and trimming come from the DNA, and the V and J calls and clone size come from that table. The sample contains some 200,000 clones, about 86% of which appear only once. This clone has just one count. This CDR3 is built from 15 residues. The trim removed 4 bases at V and 6 bases at J, leaving 8 bases unmatched. Germline lookup yields CDR1 SGHRS and CDR2 YFSETQ. The chain employs TRBV5-1 and TRBJ2-2; 8 bases align to TRBD1. Sequenced sample: peripheral blood. The receptor's source is a woman between 50 and 59 years old with acute or convalescent COVID-19. This CDR3 is CASSLLTGEAGELFF. CDR3 nucleotides: TGCGCCAGCAGCCTGCTGACAGGGGAGGCCGGGGAGCTGTTTTTT.